This T cell receptor (beta chain) derives from a study of blood T cells in healthy people across ages. Study background: Roughly one uniquely barcoded beta molecule per two T cells was captured.

Approximately 10 milliliters of peripheral blood were drawn from each donor into EDTA-treated tubes. Germline V gene data show CDR1 as DFQATT and CDR2 as SNEGSKA (reference sequence). The CDR3 consists of 13 residues. Trimming cost V 7 bases and J 7 bases; bases outside gene matches: 12. A second about 7 to 12 cycle PCR used barcoded and J-beta primers. TCRdb re-called the 5' RACE reads with MiXCR, one entry per CDR3 protein. The table shows hundreds of thousands of distinct CDR3 sequences, with over 40% occurring only once. Regarding this clonotype: What it recognizes is unknown.

General study points: Fewer expanded clones and more diversity marked long-lived versus aged donors.

The chain couples TRBV20-1 to TRBJ2-7, with TRBD2 identical over 8 bases. Material: blood. The source is a woman of 80 years or more in good health. The CDR3 region has the DNA TGCAGTGTCGCCGGGACTAGTCCGAAGGAGCAGTACTTC. This codes for CSVAGTSPKEQYF.